This T cell receptor beta chain appears in the sequencing data of a study of shared clonotypes between healthy human individuals. Recent acute infections and vaccinations were absent in the healthy HIV-negative adult donors. Germline V gives CDR1 MNHEY, CDR2 SVGAGI. Trimming removed 2 bases from V and 1 base from J, with 9 bases in between. This CDR3 region has 15 residues. Generated by immunoSEQ multiplex PCR, the TCRdb table keeps only in-frame clones and is missing some. This sample has over a million clones, with around 98.5% found just once. The specimen was naive CD4+ T cells sorted from blood. As to subset: CD45RA+ positively selected. This chain links TRBV6-5 with TRBJ2-1; D might be TRBD1 (5 bases). The origin of this receptor is a man aged 30-40 years in good health. The CDR3 is CASSYGTGSYNEQFF. CDR3 nucleotides: TGTGCCAGCAGTTACGGTACAGGTTCCTACAATGAGCAGTTCTTC.